This paragraph covers one T cell receptor (beta chain) sequence. Its antigen is not identified. Treatment in this sample: oral pan-JAK inhibitor, 5-10 mg twice daily. Lesional scalp tissue (obtained by punch biopsy) and peripheral blood were collected from alopecia areata patients. This entry belongs to a study of CD8+ T cells in alopecia areata. Findings and limits, study-wide: Scalp samples also yield sequences from resident alphabeta T cells of normal skin. One nonresponder makes the tie between baseline CD8+ expansion and response uncertain. It was observed that many expanded lesional clones persisted in scalp and blood during tofacitinib.

Following RNA extraction, reverse transcription yielded cDNA that acted as the sequencing template. Profiled with immunoSEQ multiplex PCR; TCRdb holds only in-frame clones, not every one. The sample has approximately 180,000 clones, 60% seen once. Looked up from germline, CDR1 is SGDLS and CDR2 is YYNGEE. V shed 2 bases and J 2 bases; nucleotides not matched to a gene: 1. The CDR3 extends over 15 amino acids. This receptor was identified in a human donor with alopecia areata. The chain recombines TRBV9 with TRBJ2-7; 13 bases fit TRBD2. The sequences come from CD4+ T cells sorted from blood, collected at week 24, from a patient treated with tofacitinib. The chain's CDR3 is CASSVGTSGAYEQYF. The CDR3 bases are TGTGCCAGCAGCGTGGGGACTAGCGGGGCCTACGAGCAGTACTTC.